A selection of T cell receptor beta chains follows, all from one sample in a study of siplizumab effects on memory and regulatory T cells. Assay used: immunoSEQ multiplex PCR; TCRdb lists only in-frame clones, some missing. The sample shows some 97,000 clones, about 94% of them seen only once. Material: non-Treg CD4+ T cells sorted from blood. All receptors come from a human donor in good health. Both conserved end residues are part of each CDR3. The D gene is left open where the match is weak. Some rows have no size entry. The others give once, few or many, or a class for an expanded clone.

len	v_gene	d_gene	abundance	j_gene	CDR3nt	CDR3aa
16	TRBV7-7	NA	NA	TRBJ2-2	TGTGCTAGCAGCCCCAGTAGGGGGAGTGGCACCGGGGAGCTGTTTTTT	CASSPSRGSGTGELFF
14	TRBV15	NA	few	TRBJ1-2	TGTGCCACCAGCGGAGACCGGGGACTTTATGGCTACACCTTC	CATSGDRGLYGYTF
13	TRBV7-9	NA	NA	TRBJ1-3	TGTGCCAGCAGTACAGGCTCTGGAAACACCATATATTTT	CASSTGSGNTIYF
15	TRBV15	NA	NA	TRBJ2-7	TGTGCCACCAGCAGAGTAGGGCAGGGAAACTACGAGCAGTACTTC	CATSRVGQGNYEQYF
15	TRBV11-2	TRBD1	NA	TRBJ1-5	TGTGCCAGCAGCTTAATGGGGGACAGGGGCCAGCCCCAGCATTTT	CASSLMGDRGQPQHF
15	TRBV28	NA	NA	TRBJ1-5	TGTGCCAGCAGTTTATCCACCGGGCCGAATCAGCCCCAGCATTTT	CASSLSTGPNQPQHF
15	TRBV5-1	TRBD2	NA	TRBJ2-7	TGCGCCAGCAGCCCCGGACTAGCGGGAGGGCCATGGCAGTACTTC	CASSPGLAGGPWQYF
12	TRBV30	NA	NA	TRBJ1-2	TGTGCCTGGTCGACAGGTTTCTATGGCTACACCTTC	CAWSTGFYGYTF
16	TRBV5-6	NA	NA	TRBJ2-3	TGTGCCAGCAGCTTGACAGGGAAGCTGGGCGCAGATACGCAGTATTTT	CASSLTGKLGADTQYF
13	TRBV19	NA	NA	TRBJ2-7	TGTGCCAGTAGTATGGACGGGGTCTACGAGCAGTACTTC	CASSMDGVYEQYF
13	TRBV10-3	NA	NA	TRBJ2-7	TGTGCCATACAGGTTTCGGGGACCTACGAGCAGTACTTC	CAIQVSGTYEQYF
12	TRBV19	NA	NA	TRBJ1-5	TGTGCCAGTAGTATGAGGTATCAGCCCCAGCATTTT	CASSMRYQPQHF
14	TRBV19	TRBD1	NA	TRBJ1-4	TGTGCCAGTAACAGGGGTCGGGCGGGTGAAAAACTGTTTTTT	CASNRGRAGEKLFF
15	TRBV2	TRBD2	NA	TRBJ2-1	TGTGCCAGCAAAGGGACTAGCGGGATCTCGGATGAGCAGTTCTTC	CASKGTSGISDEQFF
15	TRBV11-2	NA	NA	TRBJ2-7	TGTGCCAGCAGCTTACCCCGAGGTAGCCGGGCCGAGCAGTACTTC	CASSLPRGSRAEQYF
14	TRBV6-1	TRBD2	NA	TRBJ2-7	TGTGCCAGCAGAGGACTAGCGGGAGGGGGCGAGCAGTACTTC	CASRGLAGGGEQYF
15	TRBV7-9	TRBD1	once	TRBJ2-7	TGTGCCAGCAGCCACCGGGACAGGGGAACCTACGAGCAGTACTTC	CASSHRDRGTYEQYF
15	TRBV28	TRBD1	NA	TRBJ2-3	TGTGCCAGCAGTTCTGGGGGACAGGGGTCAGATACGCAGTATTTT	CASSSGGQGSDTQYF
12	TRBV7-3	NA	NA	TRBJ2-1	TGTGCCAGCAGCCCCGGTCACAATGAGCAGTTCTTC	CASSPGHNEQFF
16	TRBV28	NA	once	TRBJ1-2	TGTGCCAGCAGTCTATTGGGGACCGCAGCTAACTATGGCTACACCTTC	CASSLLGTAANYGYTF
15	TRBV28	NA	NA	TRBJ1-5	TGTGCCAGCAGTTTCCCCCAACTATCAGGTCAGCCCCAGCATTTT	CASSFPQLSGQPQHF
14	TRBV5-5	NA	NA	TRBJ2-2	TGTGCCAGCAGCTTGAGACAAAACACCGGGGAGCTGTTTTTT	CASSLRQNTGELFF
16	TRBV7-8	NA	NA	TRBJ1-5	TGTGCCAGCAGCTCCACCGGGGCACCATTTGATCAGCCCCAGCATTTT	CASSSTGAPFDQPQHF
14	TRBV5-1	TRBD2	NA	TRBJ2-5	TGCGCCAGCAGCCAAGGGACTAGTCAAGAGACCCAGTACTTC	CASSQGTSQETQYF
14	TRBV9	NA	NA	TRBJ1-5	TGTGCCAGCAGCACCGAGGGGGTTCATCAGCCCCAGCATTTT	CASSTEGVHQPQHF